This TCR beta chain appears in the sequencing data of a study of shared clonotypes between healthy human individuals. The study, taken as a whole, reports: The study found lower generation probabilities in non-shared clonotypes than in those shared by all four donors.

This CDR3 is 12 amino acids long. The V end lost 4 bases, the J end lost 4 bases, and 8 bases lay between the germline ends. CDR1 MNHEY and CDR2 SMNVEV come from the germline V gene (reference sequence). A few counts support this clone. What it binds is unknown. CD8 memory merged CD45RO+ with CCR7-negative CD45RA+ TemRA cells. Some clones are missing from TCRdb's copy, which holds only in-frame ones; the method was immunoSEQ multiplex PCR. This sample has roughly 660,000 clones, with less than 95% found just once. The TCR sequence derives from a man in his late teens or twenties in good health. Some clones in this sample may be carry-over from other donors' samples. This chain uses TRBV27 with TRBJ2-7; TRBD1 or TRBD2 may be the D gene (5 bases each). Source material: memory CD8+ T cells from PBMCs. Regarding subset: CD45RO+ cells pooled with CCR7-negative TemRA cells. CDR3 residues: CASSWGPYEQYF. Written as DNA, the CDR3 is TGTGCCAGCAGTTGGGGACCTTACGAGCAGTACTTC.